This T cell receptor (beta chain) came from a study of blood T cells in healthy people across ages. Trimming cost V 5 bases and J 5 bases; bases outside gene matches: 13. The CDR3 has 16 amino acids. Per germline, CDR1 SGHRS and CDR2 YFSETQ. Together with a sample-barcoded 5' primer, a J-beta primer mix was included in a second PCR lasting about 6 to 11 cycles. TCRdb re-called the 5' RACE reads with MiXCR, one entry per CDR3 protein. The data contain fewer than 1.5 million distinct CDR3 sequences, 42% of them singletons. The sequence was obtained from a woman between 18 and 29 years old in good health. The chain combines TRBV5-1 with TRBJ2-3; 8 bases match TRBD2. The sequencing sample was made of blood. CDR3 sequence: CASRPVSGSGGDTQYF. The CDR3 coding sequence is TGCGCCAGCAGGCCGGTCAGCGGGAGTGGTGGAGATACGCAGTATTTT.